Shown below are 16 T cell receptor delta chains from a single sample sequenced in a study of gamma-delta chains in newborns, infants, children. TCRdb re-called clones from the reads using CATT. The sample lists 2,000 to 2,500 delta-chain clones, roughly 6.3% occurring once. Sequenced sample: blood. The receptor set was obtained from a child who was a newborn, infant or young child, either healthy, febrile or measles-vaccinated (not recorded which).

As to this clone: The junction shows a germline mismatch at one end, possibly a read error. This chain uses TRDV2 with TRDJ3; 12 nucleotides match TRDD3. The CDR3 extends over 20 amino acids. Per the germline V gene, CDR1 is GEAIGNYY and CDR2 is EKD. Here the CDR3 reads CACDYLLGDTLAWDNRQMFF. The CDR3 DNA reads as TGTGCCTGTGACTATTTACTGGGGGATACCCTCGCCTGGGACAACCGACAGATGTTTTTC.

This clone was seen more than once but under ten times. Given a much more abundant clone one base away, this may be a read error. In the same sample, other DNA sequences code for this CDR3. The gene calls are TRDV2 and TRDJ3, with D perhaps TRDD3 (6 bases). The CDR3 runs to 19 residues. Trimming took 1 base from V and 1 from J, leaving 16 bases between them. CDR1 is GEAIGNYY and CDR2 is EKD in the germline V gene. The CDR3 reads CACDTVGGPSSWDTRQMFF. The CDR3 DNA follows: TGTGCCTGTGACACGGTGGGGGGGCCGAGTTCCTGGGACACCCGACAGATGTTTTTC.

This clone was counted only a few times. One base separates it from a far larger clone, so it is likely a read error. The chain carries TRDV1 and TRDJ1, with a possible D match to TRDD3 (10 bases). The CDR3 contains 21 residues. Germline V lookup: CDR1 TSWWSYY, CDR2 QGS. V was shortened by 3 bases and J by 3 bases, with 32 bases between the two germline ends. The CDR3 loop is CALGDQVLPTYWGIGSDKLIF. CDR3 sequence (DNA): TGTGCTCTTGGGGACCAAGTCCTTCCTACGTACTGGGGGATTGGATCCGATAAACTCATCTTT.

As regards this clone: At one boundary the junction diverges from the germline segment, which might be a read error. The rearrangement links TRDV2 to TRDJ2; the match to TRDD3 covers 7 bases. The germline gives CDR1 GEAIGNYY, CDR2 EKD. The CDR3 is 16 amino acids. The CDR3 DNA is TGTGCCTGTGACATACTGTGGGATACTTTGACAGCACCACTCTTCTTT. It translates to CACDILWDTLTAPLFF.

This clone was counted only a few times. This likely came from a read error, as a far larger clone is one base away. V gene TRDV2 combines with J gene TRDJ3; 8 nucleotides match TRDD3. This CDR3 region has 21 residues. Per germline, CDR1 GEAIGNYY and CDR2 EKD. DNA of the CDR3: TGTGCCTGTGACACCGTACTGGGGGCTATCCCCAGCTCCTGGGACGCCCGACAGATGTTTTTC. Its protein is CACDTVLGAIPSSWDARQMFF.

Remarks on this clone: A much larger clone lies one base from this, so it may be a read error. At the DNA level, this CDR3 is encoded by other sequences in the same sample as well. The V call is TRDV2, the J call TRDJ3, with 9 bases that match TRDD3. Germline loops: CDR1 GEAIGNYY, CDR2 EKD. The CDR3 sequence is 20 residues long. The J segment lost 0 bases and the V segment lost 4 bases, leaving 12 bases of the junction unmatched. The CDR3 coding sequence is TGTGCCTGTGATACCGTTACTGCTGGGGGATTCTCCTGGGACACCCGACAGATGTTTTTC. Translation gives CACDTVTAGGFSWDTRQMFF.

As regards this clone: Only one base separates this from a far larger clonotype, so it likely reflects a read error. The identical CDR3 is also encoded by other nucleotide sequences in the sample. The chain recombines TRDV2 with TRDJ3, with 9 nucleotides matching TRDD3. V shed 2 bases, J shed 1 base, and the junction held 11 bases outside the gene matches. Germline assignment: CDR1 GEAIGNYY and CDR2 EKD. The CDR3 is 20 amino acids. The CDR3 nucleotides read TGTGCCTGTGACAAGCTGGGGGATTACGGCCGATCCTGGGACACCCGACAGATGTTTTTC. This sequence encodes CACDKLGDYGRSWDTRQMFF.

This clone is categorized as large. Other DNA variants within this sample encode the same CDR3. The chain combines TRDV1 with TRDJ1, with 11 bases matching TRDD3. Trimming removed 2 bases from V and 0 bases from J; junction bases left unmatched: 32. This CDR3 is 26 amino acids long. Germline assignment: CDR1 TSWWSYY and CDR2 QGS. The DNA for the CDR3 is TGTGCTCTTGGGGAATCTCTACGAAGGCCTTCCTACGTGGGGGATACGGGATTACCTTACACCGATAAACTCATCTTT. Protein product: CALGESLRRPSYVGDTGLPYTDKLIF.

Comments on this clone: TCRdb records a much larger clone's protein for this DNA, with a difference at residue 14 that likely arises from a read error; the protein given is the translation of the DNA. The chain carries TRDV2 and TRDJ3; 8 bases match TRDD3. The CDR3 has 17 residues. Germline V gene lookup returns CDR1 GEAIGNYY and CDR2 EKD. The CDR3 DNA reads as TGTGCCTGTGACGTACTGGGGGGCTCCTGGGACACCCGACGGATGTTTTTC. Its translation is CACDVLGGSWDTRRMFF.

In this sample, this clone turned up a few times. Only one base separates this from a far larger clonotype, so it likely reflects a read error. The chain's CDR3 is CACGSRTGGCLSDKLIF. DNA of the CDR3: TGTGCCTGTGGCTCACGTACTGGGGGATGCTTATCCGATAAACTCATCTTT. The rearrangement links TRDV2 to TRDJ1, with TRDD3 matching 10 bases. The CDR3 spans 17 residues. Losses at the gene ends were 5 bases for V and 3 bases for J; bases not matched to a gene: 14. The germline V gene encodes CDR1 GEAIGNYY and CDR2 EKD.

This clone is labeled large. This specimen includes other DNA sequences encoding the same CDR3. The V call is TRDV2, the J call TRDJ3; D call uncertain. CDR1 GEAIGNYY and CDR2 EKD come from the germline V gene. The CDR3 covers 17 residues. V was cut by 1 base and J by 2 bases, with 11 bases left in between. DNA for the CDR3: TGTGCCTGTGACACAATCGGACCGGCCTGGGACACCCGACAGATGTTTTTC. Translation gives CACDTIGPAWDTRQMFF.

In this sample, this clone is large (0.1 to 1%). This sample also contains other DNA sequences that code for the same CDR3. The chain carries TRDV2 and TRDJ3; 13 nucleotides agree with TRDD3. J lost 4 bases, V lost 0 bases, and 2 bases had no gene match. The CDR3 has 18 residues. Germline CDR1 GEAIGNYY, CDR2 EKD. For the CDR3, the DNA is TGTGCCTGTGACACCGTACTGGGGGATACGTGGGACACCCGACAGATGTTTTTC. Translated: CACDTVLGDTWDTRQMFF.

This clone came up a few times. This likely reflects a read error, since a far larger clone is one base away. Other DNA variants within this sample encode the same CDR3. J is TRDJ1 and V is TRDV1; D is perhaps TRDD3 (9 bases). Per germline, CDR1 TSWWSYY and CDR2 QGS. V lost 4 bases to trimming and J lost 4 bases, with 31 bases between them. The CDR3 totals 20 residues. The CDR3 reads CALGGILPSYSGGYFDKLIF. CDR3 DNA: TGTGCTCTTGGGGGTATACTTCCTTCCTATTCCGGGGGATACTTCGATAAACTCATCTTT.

A word on this clone: A far larger clone is one base from this, pointing to a likely read error. Within the sample, other DNA sequences also encode this same CDR3. CDR3 sequence: CACDPLGDTAQLFF. CDR3 bases: TGTGCCTGTGACCCGCTGGGGGACACAGCACAACTCTTCTTT. This chain uses TRDV2 with TRDJ2, with TRDD3 matching over 8 bases. CDR1 is GEAIGNYY, CDR2 EKD, per germline. The CDR3 runs 14 residues. V lost 3 bases and J lost 5; bases outside the gene matches: 4.

This clone came up a few times. This chain joins TRDV2 and TRDJ1, with 9 bases fitting TRDD3. The junction had 14 bases not matched to a gene; V was cut back by 3 bases and J by 4 bases. CDR3 length: 17 amino acids. The germline gives CDR1 GEAIGNYY, CDR2 EKD. CDR3 loop: CACDGLGTGGHSDKLIF. The DNA of the CDR3 is TGTGCCTGTGACGGATTGGGTACTGGGGGACACAGCGATAAACTCATCTTT.

In its sample, this clone ranks as large. At the DNA level, this CDR3 is encoded by other sequences in the same sample as well. The chain combines TRDV2 with TRDJ1, with 8 bases lining up with TRDD3. V lost 3 bases and J lost 0; bases outside the gene matches: 2. This CDR3 spans 14 amino acids. Germline CDR1 and CDR2: GEAIGNYY and EKD. The DNA for the CDR3 is TGTGCCTGTGACCTACTGGGGGACACCGATAAACTCATCTTT. Translated, it gives CACDLLGDTDKLIF.